These 6 T cell receptor beta chains were sequenced from one sample in a study of blood T cells in healthy people across ages. The use of a sample-barcoded 5' primer and a J-beta primer mix characterized a second PCR of roughly 7 to 11 cycles. TCRdb called the 5' RACE reads again in MiXCR, with one record for every CDR3 protein. This sample carries roughly 1,100,000 distinct CDR3 sequences, less than 25% of them seen once, and the ten largest clones take less than 0.85%. In addition, the sample was reused for a study of T cells of mothers and their children.

The sequenced sample consisted of blood. The receptors here all came from a girl aged 2 to 10 in good health.

The chain uses TRBV12-3 or TRBV12-4 and TRBJ2-1, with no clear D. The CDR3 has 14 amino acids. V shed 6 bases and J shed 7 bases, with 16 bases lying between them. The CDR3 here is CASRLGGRMNEQFF. The CDR3, as DNA: TGTGCCAGCAGGTTGGGTGGCCGGATGAATGAGCAGTTCTTC.

This clonotype showed up just a few times. J is TRBJ2-3 and V is TRBV6-2 or TRBV6-3; D unclear. There are 18 residues in the CDR3. Trimming took off 2 bases at V and 4 bases at J, with 22 bases between the two ends. Germline CDR1 is MNHEY and CDR2 is SVGEGT. In nucleotides, the CDR3 is TGTGCCAGCAGTTACGATAAGGATAACCCAAGGGTCGCAGATACGCAGTATTTT. This codes for CASSYDKDNPRVADTQYF.

The chain links TRBV20-1 to TRBJ1-2, with D perhaps matching TRBD1 (5 bases). V lost 6 bases and J lost 3, with 11 bases in between. Germline assignment: CDR1 DFQATT and CDR2 SNEGSKA (reference sequence). This CDR3 has 12 residues. CDR3 residues: CSANRGYYGYTF. The CDR3 coding sequence is TGCAGTGCCAACCGGGGCTACTATGGCTACACCTTC.

This clonotype has just a few counts. This chain connects TRBV27 to TRBJ1-4; 9 bases are shared with TRBD1. Looked up from germline, CDR1 is MNHEY and CDR2 is SMNVEV (reference sequence). The CDR3 covers 16 residues. Unmatched junction bases numbered 11, after V lost 5 bases and J lost 7 bases. CDR3 coding DNA: TGTGCCAGCAGTACGGATGCACAGGGGGCAGGTGAAAAACTGTTTTTT. Its translation is CASSTDAQGAGEKLFF. Using reference TRBV27 and TRBJ1-4 for the parts outside the CDR3, the full variable domain is EAQVTQNPRYLITVTGKKLTVTCSQNMNHEYMSWYRQDPGLGLRQIYYSMNVEVTDKGDVPEGYKVSRKEKRNFPLILESPSPNQTSLYFCASSTDAQGAGEKLFFGSGTQLSVL.

The chain recombines TRBV29-1 with TRBJ2-1; no reliable D call. Germline CDR1 SQVTM, CDR2 ANQGSEA. V gave up 6 bases and J gave up 15 bases, with 30 bases separating them. The CDR3 length is 15 residues. CDR3 in DNA: TGCAGCGTCAGGCCCCCAGGTCCCAACGACGATAACATGTTCTTC. Amino acid sequence: CSVRPPGPNDDNMFF.

The rearrangement uses TRBV9 and TRBJ2-1; 14 positions agree with TRBD2. Germline V CDR1 and CDR2: SGDLS, YYNGEE. V gave up 1 base and J gave up 8 bases; unmatched junction bases: 8. The CDR3 extends over 17 amino acids. The CDR3 is CASSVRTSGRFTDEQFF. The CDR3 nucleotides read TGTGCCAGCAGCGTACGGACTAGCGGGAGGTTTACGGATGAGCAGTTCTTC.